Each of the 22 T cell receptor beta chains below was sequenced from the same sample in a study of blood T cell repertoires in COVID-19. The data were produced by immunoSEQ multiplex PCR, yet TCRdb's version contains in-frame clones alone and is incomplete. The repertoire has just under 350,000 clones, about 86% of them found once; the top ten carry almost 3%. The sample consisted of peripheral blood. The receptors shown here come from a young man with active or convalescent COVID-19.

The gene calls are TRBV18 and TRBJ2-7, with 7 bases lining up with TRBD1. This CDR3 comprises 20 residues. J lost 2 bases, V lost 0 bases, and 19 bases had no gene match. Germline CDR1 reads KGHSH; CDR2 reads LQKENI. CDR3 protein: CASSPPSSVGRTGWTYEQYF. In DNA, the CDR3 is TGTGCCAGCTCACCACCGAGCTCGGTCGGCAGGACAGGTTGGACCTACGAGCAGTACTTC.

This clone has a single count. This chain links TRBV5-5 with TRBJ1-1; 9 nucleotides agree with TRBD1. The trim removed 0 bases at V and 3 bases at J, leaving 12 bases unmatched. The CDR3 contains 18 residues. CDR1 and CDR2 from the germline V gene are SGHKS and YYEKEE (reference sequence). CDR3 nucleotides: TGTGCCAGCAGCTTGGAGGAGGGGACAGGGATATGGGACACTGAAGCTTTCTTT. Encoded protein: CASSLEEGTGIWDTEAFF.

The CDR3 here is CASSTRAPRFTDTQYF. The CDR3 DNA reads as TGTGCCAGCAGCACCAGGGCACCCCGTTTCACAGATACGCAGTATTTT. V usage is TRBV27 and J usage is TRBJ2-3; maybe TRBD1 (5 bases). Germline V lookup: CDR1 MNHEY, CDR2 SMNVEV (reference sequence). V was trimmed by 6 bases and J by 2 bases, leaving 18 bases between them. This CDR3 contains 16 residues.

The chain uses TRBV9 and TRBJ2-3, with D possibly matching TRBD1 (6 bases). Trimming removed 2 bases at V and 1 base at J, with 11 bases between. Germline V lookup: CDR1 SGDLS, CDR2 YYNGEE. The CDR3 has 15 residues. CDR3 nucleotides: TGTGCCAGCAGCGTGGGGGCGGTCCGCACAGATACGCAGTATTTT. It is translated as CASSVGAVRTDTQYF.

The chain uses TRBV5-1 and TRBJ2-7, with TRBD2 matching 13 bases. J lost 2 bases, V lost 4 bases, and 0 bases had no gene match. CDR1 SGHRS and CDR2 YFSETQ come from the germline V gene. The CDR3 runs 14 residues. This chain's CDR3 is CASSTSGRAYEQYF. The CDR3 nucleotides are TGCGCCAGCAGCACTAGCGGGAGGGCCTACGAGCAGTACTTC.

The V and J genes are TRBV4-2 and TRBJ2-7; perhaps TRBD2 as D (6 bases). Germline V gene sequence: CDR1 LGHNA, CDR2 YNFKEQ. The CDR3 loop spans 15 amino acids. Trimming removed 4 bases at V and 0 bases at J, with 13 bases between. The CDR3 region has the DNA TGTGCCAGCAGCCGCACCGGGCGGGGCTCCTACGAGCAGTACTTC. As protein: CASSRTGRGSYEQYF.

J is TRBJ1-1 and V is TRBV7-9; D not certain. The CDR3 length is 11 residues. V lost 3 bases, J lost 10 bases, and 9 bases lay in between. Germline assignment: CDR1 SEHNR and CDR2 FQNEAQ (reference sequence). The DNA for the CDR3 is TGTGCCAGCAGCTTGAGACCGGGAGCTTTCTTT. Translated: CASSLRPGAFF.

This chain uses TRBV29-1 with TRBJ1-3; D gene uncertain. The germline V and J ends were trimmed by 4 bases and 2 bases, with 9 bases remaining between them. Germline V CDR1 and CDR2: SQVTM, ANQGSEA. The CDR3 runs to 13 residues. This CDR3 reads CSVGTGAGNTIYF. Here the CDR3 DNA reads TGCAGCGTTGGAACGGGTGCTGGAAACACCATATATTTT.

V gene TRBV3-1 (or the pseudogene TRBV3-2) combines with J gene TRBJ1-4, with D tentatively TRBD1 (5 bases). This CDR3 is built from 16 residues. From germline, CDR1 is LGHDT and CDR2 YNNKEL (reference sequence). V was clipped by 2 bases and J by 6 bases, with 16 bases between them. CDR3 loop: CASSQRTDWGDEKLFF. CDR3 nucleotides: TGTGCCAGCAGCCAAAGAACAGACTGGGGGGATGAAAAACTGTTTTTT.

This chain joins TRBV7-9 and TRBJ2-1, with D unresolved. V lost 6 bases and J 7 bases, leaving 22 bases between the germline ends. CDR3 length: 16 residues. The germline V gene has CDR1 SEHNR and CDR2 FQNEAQ (reference sequence). Here the CDR3 DNA reads TGTGCCAGCAGGAGTACCCCTAGTTCCCACGGGAATGAGCAGTTCTTC. It codes for CASRSTPSSHGNEQFF.

The chain uses TRBV10-2 and TRBJ2-7; D not resolved. Looked up from germline, CDR1 is WSHSY and CDR2 is SAAADI. Trimming took 2 bases from V and 3 from J, leaving 5 bases between them. The CDR3 is 12 amino acids. Here the CDR3 DNA reads TGCGCCAGCAGTGAGCACAACTACGAGCAGTACTTC. Protein product: CASSEHNYEQYF.

The genes are TRBV24-1 and TRBJ2-1; 8 nucleotides match TRBD1. V lost 5 bases, J lost 0 bases, and 8 bases stayed unmatched. CDR1 and CDR2 (germline): KGHDR, SFDVKD. The CDR3 spans 17 residues. The CDR3 here is CATSAPGQGSSYNEQFF. The CDR3 DNA reads TGTGCCACCAGTGCCCCAGGACAGGGAAGCTCCTACAATGAGCAGTTCTTC.

The chain carries TRBV4-1 and TRBJ1-3; D possibly corresponds to TRBD1 (6 bases). The CDR3 sequence is 15 residues long. Trimming cost V 2 bases and J 4 bases, with 12 bases left between them. Germline values: CDR1 MGHRA, CDR2 YSYEKL. In DNA, the CDR3 is TGCGCCAGCAGCCAACAAACAGGGTTGGGAAACACCATATATTTT. It specifies CASSQQTGLGNTIYF.

V usage is TRBV5-4 and J usage is TRBJ1-2, with D tentatively TRBD1 (6 bases). Germline CDR1 SGHNT, CDR2 YYREEE (reference sequence). The CDR3 covers 13 residues. V lost 3 bases and J lost 5, with 11 bases in between. In DNA, the CDR3 is TGTGCCAGCAGCTCGGAGACAGGTTATGGCTACACCTTC. Its translation: CASSSETGYGYTF.

The chain links TRBV9 to TRBJ1-4, with 7 bases lining up with TRBD1. In germline, CDR1 is SGDLS, CDR2 YYNGEE. The CDR3 consists of 16 residues. Germline trimming cut 4 bases from V and 7 bases from J; bases unmatched to any gene: 13. The CDR3 DNA is TGTGCCAGCAGCCAGGAACAGGGGCCGCCGGTTGAAAAACTGTTTTTT. This codes for CASSQEQGPPVEKLFF. The full variable domain, its missing parts supplied by reference TRBV9 and TRBJ1-4, is DSGVTQTPKHLITATGQRVTLRCSPRSGDLSVYWYQQSLDQGLQFLIQYYNGEERAKGNILERFSAQQFPDLHSELNLSSLELGDSALYFCASSQEQGPPVEKLFFGSGTQLSVL.

CDR3 loop: CASSLVSPEAQYF. CDR3 nucleotides: TGTGCCAGCAGCTTGGTCTCCCCTGAGGCCCAGTACTTC. The chain joins TRBV5-5 to TRBJ2-5, with unresolved D. This CDR3 is 13 amino acids long. Per the germline V gene, CDR1 is SGHKS and CDR2 is YYEKEE (reference sequence). The V and J ends lost 0 bases and 9 bases respectively, with 12 bases between them.

This chain uses TRBV5-4 with TRBJ2-3; D gene ambiguous. The CDR3 length is 15 residues. Germline-derived CDR1 and CDR2 are SGHNT and YYREEE (reference sequence). V dropped 0 bases and J dropped 3 bases, with 11 bases sitting between them. The CDR3, as DNA: TGTGCCAGCAGCTTGGATTCGGGTCTTACAGATACGCAGTATTTT. Encoded protein: CASSLDSGLTDTQYF.

The rearrangement joins TRBV3-1 (or the pseudogene TRBV3-2) to TRBJ2-3; TRBD2 agrees at 8 bases. Germline loops: CDR1 LGHDT, CDR2 YNNKEL (reference sequence). The CDR3 is made up of 16 amino acids. Germline trimming cut 2 bases from V and 4 bases from J; bases unmatched to any gene: 8. The CDR3 bases are TGTGCCAGCAGCCAAAAGTCGGGGGGGCCCTCAGATACGCAGTATTTT. It encodes CASSQKSGGPSDTQYF.

This clone was seen more than once but under ten times. V is TRBV2 and J is TRBJ1-2; 10 bases map to TRBD1. This CDR3 has 15 amino acids. Germline loops: CDR1 SNHLY, CDR2 FYNNEI. V lost 5 bases, J lost 6 bases, and 9 bases stayed unmatched. As DNA, the CDR3 is TGTGCCAGCAGTCCACTAGGGACAGGGGCCAATGGCTACACCTTC. Its translation is CASSPLGTGANGYTF. Using reference TRBV2 and TRBJ1-2 for the parts outside the CDR3, the full variable domain is EPEVTQTPSHQVTQMGQEVILRCVPISNHLYFYWYRQILGQKVEFLVSFYNNEISEKSEIFDDQFSVERPDGSNFTLKIRSTKLEDSAMYFCASSPLGTGANGYTFGSGTRLTVV.

This clone was detected only a few times. The chain employs TRBV7-9 and TRBJ1-2; no reliable D call. Trimming pared 2 bases from V and 4 bases from J, leaving 11 bases between. There are 14 residues in the CDR3. CDR1 SEHNR and CDR2 FQNEAQ come from the germline V gene (reference sequence). The CDR3 protein is CASSLRSFVYGYTF. As DNA, the CDR3 is TGTGCCAGCAGCTTACGGTCTTTCGTCTATGGCTACACCTTC.

J is TRBJ1-2 and V is TRBV30; no definite D call. V gave up 4 bases and J gave up 7 bases, with 16 bases separating them. This CDR3 has 13 amino acids. Germline lookup yields CDR1 GTSNPN and CDR2 SVGIG (reference sequence). The CDR3 spells CAWTFELSGGYTF. CDR3 nucleotide sequence: TGTGCCTGGACTTTCGAGCTATCGGGTGGCTACACCTTC.

The chain employs TRBV15 and TRBJ2-7; 7 bases align to TRBD2. The ends lost 4 bases at V and 2 bases at J; junction bases unmatched: 11. The CDR3 covers 16 residues. CDR1 is LNHNV, CDR2 YYDKDF, per germline (reference sequence). CDR3 DNA: TGTGCCACCAGCACTCAAAGGAGCGGGAATCCCTACGAGCAGTACTTC. Protein: CATSTQRSGNPYEQYF.